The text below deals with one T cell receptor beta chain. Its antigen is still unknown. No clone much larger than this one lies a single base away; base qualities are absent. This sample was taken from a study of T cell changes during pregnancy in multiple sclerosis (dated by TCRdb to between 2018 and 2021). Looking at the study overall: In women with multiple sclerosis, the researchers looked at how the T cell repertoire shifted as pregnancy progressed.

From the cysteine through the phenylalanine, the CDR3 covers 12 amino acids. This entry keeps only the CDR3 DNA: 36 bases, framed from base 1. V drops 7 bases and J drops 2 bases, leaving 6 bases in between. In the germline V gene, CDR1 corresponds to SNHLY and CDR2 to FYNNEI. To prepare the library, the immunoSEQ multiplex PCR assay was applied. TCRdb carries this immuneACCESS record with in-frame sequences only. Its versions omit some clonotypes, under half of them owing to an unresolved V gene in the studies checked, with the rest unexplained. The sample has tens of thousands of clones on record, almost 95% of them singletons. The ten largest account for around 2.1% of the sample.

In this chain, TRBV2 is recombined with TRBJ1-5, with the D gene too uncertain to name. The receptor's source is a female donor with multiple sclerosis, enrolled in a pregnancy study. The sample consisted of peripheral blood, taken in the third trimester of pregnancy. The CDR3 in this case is CASTLGNQPQHF. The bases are TGTGCCAGCACCCTAGGCAATCAGCCCCAGCATTTT.